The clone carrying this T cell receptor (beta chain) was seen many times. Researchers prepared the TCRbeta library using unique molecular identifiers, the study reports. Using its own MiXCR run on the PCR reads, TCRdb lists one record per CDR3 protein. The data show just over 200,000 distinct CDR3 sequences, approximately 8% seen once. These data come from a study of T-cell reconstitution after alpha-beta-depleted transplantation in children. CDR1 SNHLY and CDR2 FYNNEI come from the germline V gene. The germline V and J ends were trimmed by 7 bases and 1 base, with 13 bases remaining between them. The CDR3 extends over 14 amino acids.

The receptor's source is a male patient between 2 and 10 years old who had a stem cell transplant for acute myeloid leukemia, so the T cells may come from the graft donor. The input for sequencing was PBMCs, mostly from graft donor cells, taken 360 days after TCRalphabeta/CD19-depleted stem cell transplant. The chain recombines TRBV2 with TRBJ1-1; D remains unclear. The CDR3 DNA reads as TGTGCCAGCACTAATAGGGCGGAGAACACTGAAGCTTTCTTT. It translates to CASTNRAENTEAFF.